These T cell receptor beta chains were read from a single sample in a study of T cells in Graves' hyperthyroidism and ophthalmopathy. From the multiplex PCR reads, TCRdb called clonotypes with MiXCR, one entry per CDR3 protein. The repertoire includes about 700,000 distinct CDR3 sequences, just under 45% of them detected once, and under 8.5% sits in the top ten. The sample comprised peripheral blood or thyroid tissue (not recorded which). These receptors originate from an adult man with Graves' disease, either hyperthyroidism or ophthalmopathy (not recorded which). CDR3s include the opening cysteine and the closing phenylalanine or tryptophan. Each record gives: V gene, J gene, D gene, clone size, CDR3 protein, CDR3 DNA. D genes are given only for firm matches. Expanded clones get a size class; other rows say once, few or many, or leave the size out.

TRBV29-1	TRBJ1-4	NA	NA	CSATTTDYNEKLFF	TGCAGCGCCACCACGACGGACTATAATGAAAAACTGTTTTTT
TRBV6-5	TRBJ2-7	NA	few	CASSNEGYEQYF	TGTGCCAGCAGTAACGAGGGGTACGAGCAGTACTTC
TRBV12-3/TRBV12-4	TRBJ1-5	NA	few	CASSFRGASNQPQHF	TGTGCCAGCAGTTTTCGGGGGGCGAGTAATCAGCCCCAGCATTTT
TRBV25-1	TRBJ2-7	TRBD1	NA	CASSALTGKSSYEQYF	TGTGCCAGCAGTGCCTTGACAGGGAAAAGCTCCTACGAGCAGTACTTC
TRBV11-2	TRBJ2-2	TRBD1	NA	CASSQESVRQGNTGELFF	TGCGCCAGCAGCCAAGAAAGCGTGAGACAGGGGAACACCGGGGAGCTGTTTTTT
TRBV24-1	TRBJ1-1	TRBD1	NA	CASSLSWPQGAAFMNTEAFF	TGTGCCAGCAGCCTAAGTTGGCCCCAGGGGGCAGCATTTATGAACACTGAAGCTTTCTTT
TRBV2	TRBJ1-4	NA	many	CASSEGGLGDEKLFF	TGTGCCAGCAGTGAAGGGGGCCTGGGGGATGAAAAACTGTTTTTT
TRBV20-1	TRBJ2-7	NA	NA	CSAEGGDYEQYF	TGCAGTGCCGAGGGCGGGGACTACGAGCAGTACTTC
TRBV9	TRBJ2-7	TRBD1	few	CASSAHFGTAYEQYF	TGTGCCAGCAGCGCCCATTTCGGGACAGCCTACGAGCAGTACTTC
TRBV19	TRBJ1-5	TRBD1	many	CASSTTTGEQPQHF	TGTGCCAGTAGTACAACGACAGGGGAGCAGCCCCAGCATTTT
TRBV7-9	TRBJ1-1	TRBD1	NA	CASSRDRGTAFF	TGTGCCAGCAGTCGGGACAGGGGGACAGCTTTCTTT
TRBV7-9	TRBJ1-2	NA	NA	CASSLVQPINYGYTF	TGTGCCAGCAGCTTGGTACAGCCGATTAACTATGGCTACACCTTC
TRBV29-1	TRBJ2-5	NA	NA	CSVGRGADRAETQYF	TGCAGCGTTGGACGAGGGGCGGACCGGGCCGAGACCCAGTACTTC
TRBV2	TRBJ2-7	TRBD2	few	CASSRDYGDEQYF	TGTGCCAGCAGCCGGGACTATGGAGACGAGCAGTACTTC
TRBV2	TRBJ2-5	TRBD2	few	CASTHRGLAGTIQETQYF	TGTGCCAGCACACATCGGGGACTAGCGGGTACTATACAAGAGACCCAGTACTTC
TRBV6-1	TRBJ1-1	TRBD1	few	CASFDRESTEAFF	TGTGCCAGCTTCGACAGGGAATCCACTGAAGCTTTCTTT
TRBV25-1	TRBJ2-7	TRBD2	NA	CASGRDEQYF	TGTGCCAGCGGGAGGGACGAGCAGTACTTC
TRBV7-8	TRBJ1-4	NA	few	CASSSYTGREKLFF	TGTGCCAGCAGCTCCTACACGGGCCGGGAAAAACTGTTTTTT
TRBV7-9	TRBJ2-2	NA	NA	CASSRDLPRGTGELFF	TGTGCCAGCAGTCGGGACCTACCTCGCGGCACCGGGGAGCTGTTTTTT
TRBV2	TRBJ1-1	TRBD1	NA	CASSPRGLGTEAFF	TGTGCCAGCAGTCCTAGGGGGCTCGGCACTGAAGCTTTCTTT
TRBV7-6	TRBJ2-7	TRBD1	NA	CASSRSTPTGTYEQYF	TGTGCCAGCAGTCGATCGACCCCGACAGGGACCTACGAGCAGTACTTC
TRBV6-1	TRBJ1-5	NA	NA	CASSGAQETQHF	TGTGCCAGCTCCGGGGCACAAGAGACCCAGCATTTT
TRBV29-1	TRBJ2-7	NA	NA	CSVGGESEQYF	TGCAGCGTAGGGGGGGAAAGCGAGCAGTACTTC
TRBV7-2	TRBJ1-1	NA	NA	CASSQSGGDTEAFF	TGTGCCAGCAGCCAAAGTGGCGGGGACACTGAAGCTTTCTTT
TRBV10-3	TRBJ1-1	TRBD1	NA	CAMGQGGNTEAFF	TGTGCCATGGGACAGGGTGGTAACACTGAAGCTTTCTTT
TRBV29-1	TRBJ1-6	TRBD1	NA	CSVAVGGQPLHF	TGCAGCGTTGCAGTAGGGGGACAGCCCCTCCACTTT
TRBV5-1	TRBJ1-2	TRBD1	NA	CASSKTGTESGYTF	TGCGCCAGCAGCAAGACAGGGACCGAGAGCGGCTACACCTTC
TRBV5-1	TRBJ1-1	NA	few	CASSLVPPNTEAFF	TGTGCCAGCAGCTTAGTTCCCCCGAACACTGAAGCTTTCTTT
TRBV15	TRBJ1-3	TRBD1	NA	CATSSYTDRGPGNTIYF	TGTGCCACCAGCAGTTACACAGACAGGGGGCCTGGAAACACCATATATTTT
TRBV6-6	TRBJ1-1	NA	NA	CASTRRGRRTEAFF	TGTGCCAGCACTCGACGGGGTCGTCGGACTGAAGCTTTCTTT
TRBV29-1	TRBJ1-2	NA	NA	CSVSGPDGYTF	TGCAGCGTCTCGGGACCTGATGGCTACACCTTC
TRBV10-3	TRBJ1-2	NA	NA	CAISVVLGAGDGYTF	TGTGCCATCAGTGTAGTTTTGGGGGCTGGCGATGGCTACACCTTC
TRBV20-1	TRBJ2-5	TRBD2	NA	CSASGGGYQETQYF	TGCAGTGCTAGCGGCGGGGGATATCAAGAGACCCAGTACTTC
TRBV5-4	TRBJ1-1	NA	NA	CASSSGGRGDTEAFF	TGTGCCAGCAGCTCGGGTGGACGAGGCGACACTGAAGCTTTCTTT
TRBV20-1	TRBJ2-5	NA	many	CSASSSGGETQYF	TGCAGTGCTAGTTCCAGCGGTGGAGAGACCCAGTACTTC
TRBV20-1	TRBJ1-1	NA	NA	CSARDIREITEAFF	TGCAGTGCTAGAGATATCAGGGAGATTACTGAAGCTTTCTTT
TRBV19	TRBJ1-5	NA	NA	CASSRDMRYSNQPQHF	TGTGCCAGTAGTAGGGACATGCGATATAGCAATCAGCCCCAGCATTTT
TRBV19	TRBJ1-6	NA	many	CASRNEYNSPLHF	TGTGCCAGTAGGAACGAATATAATTCACCCCTCCACTTT
TRBV20-1	TRBJ1-5	TRBD1	NA	CSFRPGTGGSNQPQHF	TGCAGTTTTCGCCCCGGGACAGGGGGAAGCAATCAGCCCCAGCATTTT
TRBV24-1	TRBJ2-2	NA	NA	CATSDFLGGLTGELFF	TGTGCCACCAGTGATTTTTTAGGGGGTCTGACCGGGGAGCTGTTTTTT
TRBV10-3	TRBJ1-5	TRBD1	many	CAIGETGGKAQPQHF	TGTGCCATCGGCGAAACAGGGGGCAAGGCTCAGCCCCAGCATTTT
TRBV10-2	TRBJ1-2	NA	few	CASSPPGRRRFGYTF	TGTGCCAGCAGTCCCCCCGGCCGACGCCGGTTTGGCTACACCTTC
TRBV29-1	TRBJ1-1	TRBD1	few	CSGETGGTEAFF	TGCAGCGGGGAAACAGGGGGCACTGAAGCTTTCTTT
TRBV7-8	TRBJ1-1	NA	many	CASSPRTVNTEAFF	TGTGCCAGCAGCCCCCGGACAGTCAACACTGAAGCTTTCTTT
TRBV6-5	TRBJ2-2	NA	few	CAISGGTRELFF	TGTGCCATCAGTGGGGGAACACGGGAGCTGTTTTTT
TRBV12-3/TRBV12-4	TRBJ1-4	NA	few	CASSLMGSGDEKLFF	TGTGCCAGCAGTTTAATGGGTAGCGGGGATGAAAAACTGTTTTTT